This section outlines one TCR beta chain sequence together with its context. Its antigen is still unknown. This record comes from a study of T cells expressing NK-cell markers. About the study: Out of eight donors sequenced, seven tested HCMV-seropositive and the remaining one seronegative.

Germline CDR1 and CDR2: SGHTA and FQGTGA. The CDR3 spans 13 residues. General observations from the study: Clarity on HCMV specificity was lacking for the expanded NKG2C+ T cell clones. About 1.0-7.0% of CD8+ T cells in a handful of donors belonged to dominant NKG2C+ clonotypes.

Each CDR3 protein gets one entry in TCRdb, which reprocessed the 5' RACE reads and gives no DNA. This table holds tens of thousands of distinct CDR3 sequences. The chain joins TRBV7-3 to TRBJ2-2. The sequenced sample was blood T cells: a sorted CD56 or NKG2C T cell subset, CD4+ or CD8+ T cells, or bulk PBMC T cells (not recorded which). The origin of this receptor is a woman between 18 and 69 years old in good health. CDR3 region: CASSYNIGGELFF.